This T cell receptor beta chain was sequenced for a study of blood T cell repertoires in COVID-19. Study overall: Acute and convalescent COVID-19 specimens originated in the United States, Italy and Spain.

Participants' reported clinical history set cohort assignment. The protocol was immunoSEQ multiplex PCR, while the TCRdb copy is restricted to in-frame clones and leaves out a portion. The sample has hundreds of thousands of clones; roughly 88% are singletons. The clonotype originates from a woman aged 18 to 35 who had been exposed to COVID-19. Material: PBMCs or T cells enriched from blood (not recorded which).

The CDR3 spells CASSQDQGAGGNTIYF. The CDR3 DNA is TGCGCCAGCAGCCAAGATCAGGGGGCCGGTGGAAACACCATATATTTT. V is TRBV4-1 and J is TRBJ1-3; 8 bases fit TRBD1. CDR1 is MGHRA and CDR2 is YSYEKL in the germline V gene. The CDR3 loop spans 16 amino acids. The V segment lost 0 bases and the J segment 3 bases; nucleotides outside the gene matches: 4.